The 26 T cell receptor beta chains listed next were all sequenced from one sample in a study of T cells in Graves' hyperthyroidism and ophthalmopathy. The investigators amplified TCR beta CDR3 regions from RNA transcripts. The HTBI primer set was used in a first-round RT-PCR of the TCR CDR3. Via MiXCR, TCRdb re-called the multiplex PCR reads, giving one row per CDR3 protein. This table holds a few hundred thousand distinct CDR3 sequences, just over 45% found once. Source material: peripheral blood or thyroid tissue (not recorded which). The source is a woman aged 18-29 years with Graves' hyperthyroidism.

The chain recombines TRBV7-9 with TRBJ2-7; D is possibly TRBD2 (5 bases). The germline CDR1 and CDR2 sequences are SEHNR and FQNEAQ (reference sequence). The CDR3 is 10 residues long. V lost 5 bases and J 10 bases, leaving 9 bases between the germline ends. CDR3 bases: TGTGCCAGCAGCCCAGCGGATCAGTACTTC. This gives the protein CASSPADQYF.

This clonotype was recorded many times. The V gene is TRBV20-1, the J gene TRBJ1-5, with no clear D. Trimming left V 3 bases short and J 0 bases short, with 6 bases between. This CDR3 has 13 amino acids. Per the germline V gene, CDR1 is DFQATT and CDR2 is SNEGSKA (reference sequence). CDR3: CSASDASNQPQHF. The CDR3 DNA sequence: TGCAGTGCTAGCGACGCTAGCAATCAGCCCCAGCATTTT.

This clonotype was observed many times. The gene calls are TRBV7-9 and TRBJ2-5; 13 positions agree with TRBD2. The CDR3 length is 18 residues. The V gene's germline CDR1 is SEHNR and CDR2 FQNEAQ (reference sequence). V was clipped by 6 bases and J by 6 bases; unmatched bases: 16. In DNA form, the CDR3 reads TGTGCCAGCAGTCGAGGGGCCGGGACTAGCGGGATTTTGCAGACCCAGTACTTC. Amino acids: CASSRGAGTSGILQTQYF.

CDR3 protein: CASSLGKAEAFF. CDR3 nucleotides: TGCGCCAGCAGCTTGGGAAAGGCTGAAGCTTTCTTT. The chain uses TRBV5-1 and TRBJ1-1; D uncertain. Germline CDR1 and CDR2: SGHRS and YFSETQ. The V and J ends lost 0 bases and 6 bases respectively, with 6 bases between them. The CDR3 covers 12 residues.

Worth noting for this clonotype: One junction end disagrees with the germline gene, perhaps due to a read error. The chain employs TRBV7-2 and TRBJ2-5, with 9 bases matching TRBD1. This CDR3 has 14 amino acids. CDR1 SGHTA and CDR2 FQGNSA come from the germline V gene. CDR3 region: CASSHRGRHESQYF. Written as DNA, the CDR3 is TGTGCCAGCAGCCACAGGGGGCGTCATGAGAGCCAGTACTTC.

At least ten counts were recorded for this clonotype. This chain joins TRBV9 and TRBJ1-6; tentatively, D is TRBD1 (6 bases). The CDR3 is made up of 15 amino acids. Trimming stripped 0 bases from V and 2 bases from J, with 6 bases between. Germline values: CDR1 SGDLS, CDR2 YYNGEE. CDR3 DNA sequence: TGTGCCAGCAGCGTAGGACAGGCCTATAATTCACCCCTCCACTTT. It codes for CASSVGQAYNSPLHF.

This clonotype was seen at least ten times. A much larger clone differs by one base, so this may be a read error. The CDR3 region is CSVLTSGHQETQYF. In DNA, the CDR3 is TGCAGCGTTCTCACTAGCGGCCACCAAGAGACCCAGTACTTC. V usage is TRBV29-1 and J usage is TRBJ2-5; 8 nucleotides match TRBD2. Germline V gene data show CDR1 as SQVTM and CDR2 as ANQGSEA. Unmatched junction bases numbered 5, after V lost 5 bases and J lost 0 bases. The CDR3 runs to 14 residues.

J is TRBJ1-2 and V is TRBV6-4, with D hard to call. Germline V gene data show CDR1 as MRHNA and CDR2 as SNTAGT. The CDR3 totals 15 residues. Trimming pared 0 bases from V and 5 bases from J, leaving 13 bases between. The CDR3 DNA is TGTGCCAGCAGTGACTCGATTAGCGGGGAATATGGCTACACCTTC. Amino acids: CASSDSISGEYGYTF.

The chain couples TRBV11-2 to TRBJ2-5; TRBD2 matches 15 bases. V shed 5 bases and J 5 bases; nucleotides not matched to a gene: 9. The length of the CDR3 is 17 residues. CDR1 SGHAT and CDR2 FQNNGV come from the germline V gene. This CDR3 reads CASSAGLAGGPRETQYF. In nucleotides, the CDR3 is TGTGCCAGCAGCGCCGGACTAGCGGGAGGGCCCCGGGAGACCCAGTACTTC.

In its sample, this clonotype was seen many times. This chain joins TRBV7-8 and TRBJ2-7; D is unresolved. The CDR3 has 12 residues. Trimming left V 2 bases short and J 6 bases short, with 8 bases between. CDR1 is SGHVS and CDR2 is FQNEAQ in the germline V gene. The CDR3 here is CASSLPPSEQYF. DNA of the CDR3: TGTGCCAGCAGCTTACCCCCCAGCGAGCAGTACTTC.

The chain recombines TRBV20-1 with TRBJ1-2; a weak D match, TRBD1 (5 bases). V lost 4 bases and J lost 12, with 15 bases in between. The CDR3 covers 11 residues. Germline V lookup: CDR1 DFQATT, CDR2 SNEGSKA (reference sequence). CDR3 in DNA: TGCAGTGCTACAAGACAGAGCTTGCACACCTTC. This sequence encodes CSATRQSLHTF.

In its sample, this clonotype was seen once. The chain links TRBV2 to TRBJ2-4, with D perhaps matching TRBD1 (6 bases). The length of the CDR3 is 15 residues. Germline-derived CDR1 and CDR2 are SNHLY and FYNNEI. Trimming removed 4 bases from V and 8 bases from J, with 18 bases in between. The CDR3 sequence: CASSGLVRGEDIQYF. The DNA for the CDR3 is TGTGCCAGCAGTGGTTTAGTCAGGGGTGAGGACATTCAGTACTTC.

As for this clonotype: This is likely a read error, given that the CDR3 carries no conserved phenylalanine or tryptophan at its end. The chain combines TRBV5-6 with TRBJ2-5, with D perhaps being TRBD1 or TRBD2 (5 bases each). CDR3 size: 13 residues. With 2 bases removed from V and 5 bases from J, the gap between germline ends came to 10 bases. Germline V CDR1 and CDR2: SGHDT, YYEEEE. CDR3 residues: CASSFWGWETQYL. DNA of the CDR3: TGTGCCAGCAGCTTTTGGGGGTGGGAGACCCAGTACCTC.

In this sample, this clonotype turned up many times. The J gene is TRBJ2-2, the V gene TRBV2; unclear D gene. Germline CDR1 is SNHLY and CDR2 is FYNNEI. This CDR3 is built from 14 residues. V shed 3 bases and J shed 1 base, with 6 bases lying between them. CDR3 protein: CASSDSGNTGELFF. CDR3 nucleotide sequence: TGTGCCAGCAGTGACTCGGGGAACACCGGGGAGCTGTTTTTT.

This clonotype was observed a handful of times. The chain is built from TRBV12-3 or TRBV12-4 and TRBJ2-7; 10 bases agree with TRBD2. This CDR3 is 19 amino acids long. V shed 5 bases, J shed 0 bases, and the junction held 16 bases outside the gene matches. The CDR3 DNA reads TGTGCCAGCAGTCCCGACCGTCAGATCGGACTAGCGGACTCCTACGAGCAGTACTTC. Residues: CASSPDRQIGLADSYEQYF.

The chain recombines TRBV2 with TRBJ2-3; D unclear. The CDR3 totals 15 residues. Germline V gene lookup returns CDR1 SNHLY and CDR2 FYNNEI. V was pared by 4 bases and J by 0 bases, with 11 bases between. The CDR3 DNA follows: TGTGCCAGCAGTGCCAGCCGTACCAGCACAGATACGCAGTATTTT. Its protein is CASSASRTSTDTQYF.

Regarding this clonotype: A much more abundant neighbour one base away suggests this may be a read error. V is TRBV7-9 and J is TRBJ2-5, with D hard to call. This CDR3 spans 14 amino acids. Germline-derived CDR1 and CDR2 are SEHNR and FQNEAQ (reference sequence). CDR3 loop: CASSQVGSQETRYF. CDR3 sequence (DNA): TGTGCCAGCAGCCAGGTGGGCTCGCAAGAGACCCGGTACTTC.

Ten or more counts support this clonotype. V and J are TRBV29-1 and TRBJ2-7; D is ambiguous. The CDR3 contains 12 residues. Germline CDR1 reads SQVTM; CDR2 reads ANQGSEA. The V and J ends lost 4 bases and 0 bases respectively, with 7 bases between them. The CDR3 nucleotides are TGCAGCGTTGGACGGAACTCCTACGAGCAGTACTTC. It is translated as CSVGRNSYEQYF.

For the CDR3, the DNA is TGTGCCAGCAGCTTAGCGGCTTTTCCCCGGGTCTATGGCTACACCTTC. Translating it yields CASSLAAFPRVYGYTF. The V and J genes are TRBV7-2 and TRBJ1-2; the D is unclear. Looked up from germline, CDR1 is SGHTA and CDR2 is FQGNSA. The CDR3 is 16 residues long. Trimming took 0 bases from V and 4 from J, leaving 15 bases between them. Filled out from reference TRBV7-2 and TRBJ1-2, the complete variable domain reads GAGVSQSPSNKVTEKGKDVELRCDPISGHTALYWYRQSLGQGLEFLIYFQGNSAPDKSGLPSDRFSAERTGGSVSTLTIQRTQQEDSAVYLCASSLAAFPRVYGYTFGSGTRLTVV.

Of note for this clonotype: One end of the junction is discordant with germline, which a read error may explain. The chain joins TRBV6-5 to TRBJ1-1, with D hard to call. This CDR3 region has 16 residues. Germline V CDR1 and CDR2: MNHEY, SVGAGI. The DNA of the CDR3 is TGTGCCAGCAGTTACTCCCCCCGAGTATCGCCCACTGAAGCTTGCTTC. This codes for CASSYSPRVSPTEACF.

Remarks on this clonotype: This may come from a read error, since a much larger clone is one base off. CDR3 loop: CASSPGMASGRETQYF. CDR3 nucleotide sequence: TGCGCCAGCAGCCCGGGGATGGCTAGCGGGAGGGAGACCCAGTACTTC. V usage is TRBV4-1 and J usage is TRBJ2-5, with 11 bases lining up with TRBD2. Germline V gene data show CDR1 as MGHRA and CDR2 as YSYEKL. The ends lost 4 bases at V and 5 bases at J; junction bases unmatched: 9. CDR3 length equals 16 residues.

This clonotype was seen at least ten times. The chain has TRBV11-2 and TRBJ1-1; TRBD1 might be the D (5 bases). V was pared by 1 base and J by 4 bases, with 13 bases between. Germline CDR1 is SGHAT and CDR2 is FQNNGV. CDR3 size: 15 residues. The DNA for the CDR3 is TGTGCCAGCAGCTTAGTAGCAAGGGGAGTCACTGAAGCTTTCTTT. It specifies CASSLVARGVTEAFF.

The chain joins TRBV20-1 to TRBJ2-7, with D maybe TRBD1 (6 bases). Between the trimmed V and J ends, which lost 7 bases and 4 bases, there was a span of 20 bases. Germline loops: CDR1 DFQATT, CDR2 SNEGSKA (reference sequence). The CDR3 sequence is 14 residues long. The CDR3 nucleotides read TGCAGTGTTGACACCGGGGCAGGGGTGTACGAGCAGTACTTC. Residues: CSVDTGAGVYEQYF.

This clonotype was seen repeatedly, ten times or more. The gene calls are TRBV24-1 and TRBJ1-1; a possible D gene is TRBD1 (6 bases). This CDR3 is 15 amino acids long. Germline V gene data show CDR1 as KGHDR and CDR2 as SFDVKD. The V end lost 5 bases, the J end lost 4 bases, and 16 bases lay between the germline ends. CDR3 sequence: CATSGHQGGGTEAFF. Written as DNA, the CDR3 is TGTGCCACCAGTGGGCACCAAGGGGGGGGCACTGAAGCTTTCTTT.

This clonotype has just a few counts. CDR3 DNA sequence: TGTGCCAGCGCCCGAGGGGGGGACGATACGCAGTATTTT. It yields the protein CASARGGDDTQYF. The genes are TRBV5-4 and TRBJ2-3; a possible D gene is TRBD2 (7 bases). The CDR3 contains 13 residues. The ends were cut back, 7 bases at V and 6 bases at J, with 15 bases in the middle. CDR1 SGHNT and CDR2 YYREEE come from the germline V gene (reference sequence).

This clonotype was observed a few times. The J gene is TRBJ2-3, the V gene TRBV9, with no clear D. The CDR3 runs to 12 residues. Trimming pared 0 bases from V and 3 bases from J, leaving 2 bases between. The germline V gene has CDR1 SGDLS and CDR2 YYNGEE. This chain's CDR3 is CASSVETDTQYF. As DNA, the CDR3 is TGTGCCAGCAGCGTAGAGACAGATACGCAGTATTTT.